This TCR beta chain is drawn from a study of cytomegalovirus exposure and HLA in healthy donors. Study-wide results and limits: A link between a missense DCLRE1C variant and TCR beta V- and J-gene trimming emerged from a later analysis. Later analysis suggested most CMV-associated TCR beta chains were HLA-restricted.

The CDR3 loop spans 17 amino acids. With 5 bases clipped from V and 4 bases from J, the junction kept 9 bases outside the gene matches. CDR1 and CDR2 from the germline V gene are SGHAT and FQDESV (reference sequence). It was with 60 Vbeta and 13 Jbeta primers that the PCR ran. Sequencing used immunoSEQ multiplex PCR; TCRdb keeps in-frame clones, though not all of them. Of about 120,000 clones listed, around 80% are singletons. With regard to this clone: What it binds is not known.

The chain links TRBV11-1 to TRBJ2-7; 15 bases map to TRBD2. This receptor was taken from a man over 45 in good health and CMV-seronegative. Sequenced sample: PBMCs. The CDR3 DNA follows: TGTGCCAGCAGCGAAGCAGGGACTAGCGGGAGGTGGTACGAGCAGTACTTC. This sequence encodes CASSEAGTSGRWYEQYF. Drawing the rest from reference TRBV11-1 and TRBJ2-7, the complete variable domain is EAEVAQSPRYKITEKSQAVAFWCDPISGHATLYWYRQILGQGPELLVQFQDESVVDDSQLPKDRFSAERLKGVDSTLKIQPAELGDSAMYLCASSEAGTSGRWYEQYFGPGTRLTVT.